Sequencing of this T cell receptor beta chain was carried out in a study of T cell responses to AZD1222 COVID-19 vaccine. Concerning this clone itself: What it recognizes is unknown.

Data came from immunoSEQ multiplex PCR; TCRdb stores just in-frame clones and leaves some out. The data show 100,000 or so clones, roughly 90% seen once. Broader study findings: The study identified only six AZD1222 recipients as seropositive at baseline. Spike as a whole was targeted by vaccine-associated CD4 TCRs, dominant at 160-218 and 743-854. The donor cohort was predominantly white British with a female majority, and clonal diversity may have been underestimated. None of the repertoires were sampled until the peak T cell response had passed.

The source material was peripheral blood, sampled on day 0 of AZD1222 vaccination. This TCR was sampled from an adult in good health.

The CDR3 here is CATSRGKTDTQYF. CDR3 DNA sequence: TGTGCCACCAGCAGAGGAAAAACAGATACGCAGTATTTT. This chain uses TRBV15 with TRBJ2-3; D not certain. CDR3 length: 13 residues. The V and J ends lost 1 base and 3 bases respectively, with 5 bases between them. Germline V gene lookup returns CDR1 LNHNV and CDR2 YYDKDF (reference sequence).